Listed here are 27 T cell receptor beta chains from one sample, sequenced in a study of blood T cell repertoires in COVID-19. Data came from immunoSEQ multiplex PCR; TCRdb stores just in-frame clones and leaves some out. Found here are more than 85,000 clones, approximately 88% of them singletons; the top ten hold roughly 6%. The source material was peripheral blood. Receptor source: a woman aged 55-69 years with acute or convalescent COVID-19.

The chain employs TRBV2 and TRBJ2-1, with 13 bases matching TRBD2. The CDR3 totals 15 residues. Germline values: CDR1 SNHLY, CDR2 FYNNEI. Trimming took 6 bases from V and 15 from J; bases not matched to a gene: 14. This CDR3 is CASRETSGRPSTRFF. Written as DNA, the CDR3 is TGTGCCAGCAGGGAGACTAGCGGGAGGCCCTCTACGCGGTTCTTC.

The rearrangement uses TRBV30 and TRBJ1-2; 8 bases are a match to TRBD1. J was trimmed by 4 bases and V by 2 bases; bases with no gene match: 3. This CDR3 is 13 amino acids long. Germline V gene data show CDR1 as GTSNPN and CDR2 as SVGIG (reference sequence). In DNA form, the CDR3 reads TGTGCCTGGAGTCGACAGGGGTCCTATGGCTACACCTTC. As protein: CAWSRQGSYGYTF.

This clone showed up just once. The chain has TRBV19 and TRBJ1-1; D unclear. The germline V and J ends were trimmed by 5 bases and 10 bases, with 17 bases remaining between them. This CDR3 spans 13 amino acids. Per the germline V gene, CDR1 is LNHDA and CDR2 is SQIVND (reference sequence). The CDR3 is CASSSETRSGAFF. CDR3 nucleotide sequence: TGTGCCAGTAGTTCCGAAACTAGGTCTGGAGCTTTCTTT. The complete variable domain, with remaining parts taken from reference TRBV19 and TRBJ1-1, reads DGGITQSPKYLFRKEGQNVTLSCEQNLNHDAMYWYRQDPGQGLRLIYYSQIVNDFQKGDIAEGYSVSREKKESFPLTVTSAQKNPTAFYLCASSSETRSGAFFGQGTRLTVV.

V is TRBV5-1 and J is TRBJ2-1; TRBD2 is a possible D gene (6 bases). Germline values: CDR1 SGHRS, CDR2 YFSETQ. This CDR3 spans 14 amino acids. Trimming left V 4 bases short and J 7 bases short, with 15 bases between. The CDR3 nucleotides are TGCGCCAGCAGCCTTGACGGGACTGTGAATGAGCAGTTCTTC. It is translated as CASSLDGTVNEQFF.

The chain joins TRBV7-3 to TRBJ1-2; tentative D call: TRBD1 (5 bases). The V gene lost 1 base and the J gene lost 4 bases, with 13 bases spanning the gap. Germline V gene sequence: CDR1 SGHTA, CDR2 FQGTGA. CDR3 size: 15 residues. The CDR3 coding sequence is TGTGCCAGCAGCTTAAACAGTGCAGGGATCTATGGCTACACCTTC. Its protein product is CASSLNSAGIYGYTF.

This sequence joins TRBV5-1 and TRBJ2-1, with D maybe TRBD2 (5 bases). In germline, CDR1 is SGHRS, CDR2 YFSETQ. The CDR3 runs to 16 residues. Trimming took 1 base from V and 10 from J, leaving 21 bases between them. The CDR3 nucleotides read TGCGCCAGCAGCTTGCTGACTACTTCCCAATCCTACGAGCAGTTCTTC. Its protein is CASSLLTTSQSYEQFF.

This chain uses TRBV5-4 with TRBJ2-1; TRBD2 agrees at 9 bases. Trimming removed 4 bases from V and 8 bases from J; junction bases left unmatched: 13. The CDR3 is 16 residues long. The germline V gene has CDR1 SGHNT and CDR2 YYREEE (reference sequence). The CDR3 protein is CASSPVGLAGSYEQFF. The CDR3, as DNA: TGTGCCAGCAGCCCCGTTGGGCTAGCGGGAAGTTATGAGCAGTTCTTC.

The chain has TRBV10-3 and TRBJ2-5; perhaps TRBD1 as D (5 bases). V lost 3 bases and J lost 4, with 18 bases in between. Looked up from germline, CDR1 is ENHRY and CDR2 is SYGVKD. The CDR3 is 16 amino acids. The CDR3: CAISDRGQLRGETQYF. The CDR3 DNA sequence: TGTGCCATCAGTGATAGGGGCCAGCTTAGGGGAGAGACCCAGTACTTC.

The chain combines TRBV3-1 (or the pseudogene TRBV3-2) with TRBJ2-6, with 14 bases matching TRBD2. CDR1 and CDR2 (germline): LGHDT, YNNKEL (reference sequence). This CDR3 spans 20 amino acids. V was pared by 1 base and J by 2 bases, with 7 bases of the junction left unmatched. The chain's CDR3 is CASSQGLAGGLGTGANVLTF. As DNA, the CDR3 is TGTGCCAGCAGCCAAGGACTAGCGGGAGGGTTGGGGACTGGGGCCAACGTCCTGACTTTC.

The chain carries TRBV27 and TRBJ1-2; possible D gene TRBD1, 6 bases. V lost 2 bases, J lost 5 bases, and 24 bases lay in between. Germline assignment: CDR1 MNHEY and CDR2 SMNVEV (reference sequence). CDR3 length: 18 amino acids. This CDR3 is CASSLSYGQTLTPYGYTF. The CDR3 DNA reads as TGTGCCAGCAGTTTAAGTTACGGACAGACCTTAACCCCTTATGGCTACACCTTC.

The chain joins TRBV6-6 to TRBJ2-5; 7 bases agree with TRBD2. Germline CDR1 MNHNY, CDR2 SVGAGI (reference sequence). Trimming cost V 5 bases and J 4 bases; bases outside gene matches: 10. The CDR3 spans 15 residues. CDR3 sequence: CASSPRGGSGETQYF. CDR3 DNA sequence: TGTGCCAGCAGTCCCCGGGGAGGGTCGGGAGAGACCCAGTACTTC.

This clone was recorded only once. CDR3 in amino acids: CASSYSGTPTYEQYF. In DNA form, the CDR3 reads TGTGCCAGCAGTTACTCCGGGACTCCTACCTACGAGCAGTACTTC. This sequence joins TRBV6-5 and TRBJ2-7; possible D gene TRBD2, 6 bases. CDR1 is MNHEY and CDR2 is SVGAGI in the germline V gene. The V end was cut by 0 bases, the J end by 2 bases, with 11 bases between. This CDR3 has 15 residues.

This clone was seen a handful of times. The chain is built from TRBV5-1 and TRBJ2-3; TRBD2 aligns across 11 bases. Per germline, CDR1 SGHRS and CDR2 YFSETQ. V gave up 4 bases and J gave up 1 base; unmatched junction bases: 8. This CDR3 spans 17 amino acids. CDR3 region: CASSLEWGLAGTDTQYF. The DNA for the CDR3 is TGCGCCAGCAGCCTCGAATGGGGACTAGCGGGCACAGATACGCAGTATTTT.

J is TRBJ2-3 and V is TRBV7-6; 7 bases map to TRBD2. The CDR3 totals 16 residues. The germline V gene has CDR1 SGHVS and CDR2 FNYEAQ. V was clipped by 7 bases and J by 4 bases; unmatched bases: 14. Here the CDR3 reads CASTLPGGSGADTQYF. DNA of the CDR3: TGTGCCAGCACCCTGCCCGGGGGGAGTGGGGCAGATACGCAGTATTTT.

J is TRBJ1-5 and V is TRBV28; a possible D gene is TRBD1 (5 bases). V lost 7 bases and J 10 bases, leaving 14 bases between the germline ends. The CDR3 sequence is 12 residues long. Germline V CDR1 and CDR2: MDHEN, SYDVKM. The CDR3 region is CASKGQDGPQHF. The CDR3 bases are TGTGCCAGCAAGGGGCAAGATGGTCCCCAGCATTTT. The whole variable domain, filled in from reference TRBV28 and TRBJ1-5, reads DVKVTQSSRYLVKRTGEKVFLECVQDMDHENMFWYRQDPGLGLRLIYFSYDVKMKEKGDIPEGYSVSREKKERFSLILESASTNQTSMYLCASKGQDGPQHFGDGTRLSIL.

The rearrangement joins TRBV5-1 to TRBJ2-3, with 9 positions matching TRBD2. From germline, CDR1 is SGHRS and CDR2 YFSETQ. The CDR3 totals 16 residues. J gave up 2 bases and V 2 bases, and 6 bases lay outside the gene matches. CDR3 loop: CASSFGSGGTTDTQYF. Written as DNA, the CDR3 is TGCGCCAGCAGCTTTGGTAGCGGGGGCACCACAGATACGCAGTATTTT. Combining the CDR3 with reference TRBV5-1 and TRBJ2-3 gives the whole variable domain KAGVTQTPRYLIKTRGQQVTLSCSPISGHRSVSWYQQTPGQGLQFLFEYFSETQRNKGNFPGRFSGRQFSNSRSEMNVSTLELGDSALYLCASSFGSGGTTDTQYFGPGTRLTVL.

CDR3 in amino acids: CASSSVVVNTEAFF. In DNA, the CDR3 is TGTGCCAGCAGTTCTGTCGTTGTGAACACTGAAGCTTTCTTT. The chain links TRBV6-5 to TRBJ1-1; D gene unclear. CDR1 is MNHEY, CDR2 SVGAGI, per germline. Trimming stripped 4 bases from V and 0 bases from J, with 9 bases between. The CDR3 contains 14 residues.

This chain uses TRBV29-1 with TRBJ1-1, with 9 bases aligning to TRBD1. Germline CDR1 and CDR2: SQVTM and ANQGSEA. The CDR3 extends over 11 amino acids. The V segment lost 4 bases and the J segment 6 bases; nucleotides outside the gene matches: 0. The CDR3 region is CSVGQGAEAFF. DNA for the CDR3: TGCAGCGTTGGACAGGGGGCTGAAGCTTTCTTT.

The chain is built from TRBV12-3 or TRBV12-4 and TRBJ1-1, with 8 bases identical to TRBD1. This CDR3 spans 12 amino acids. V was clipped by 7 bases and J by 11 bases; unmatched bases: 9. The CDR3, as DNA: TGTGCCAGCATTTTTCGACAGGGGAGTGCTTTCTTT. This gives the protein CASIFRQGSAFF.

DNA for the CDR3: TGTGCCAGCAGGAAGGGGGACAGGGACACTGAAGCTTTCTTT. It codes for CASRKGDRDTEAFF. The chain combines TRBV28 with TRBJ1-1; 9 bases line up with TRBD1. This CDR3 spans 14 amino acids. The V and J ends lost 6 bases and 3 bases, in that order; junction bases with no gene match: 5. In germline, CDR1 is MDHEN, CDR2 SYDVKM.

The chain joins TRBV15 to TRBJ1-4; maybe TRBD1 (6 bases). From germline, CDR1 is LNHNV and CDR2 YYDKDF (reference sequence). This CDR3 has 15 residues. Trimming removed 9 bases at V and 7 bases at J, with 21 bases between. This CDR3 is CATKEMGLGAEKLFF. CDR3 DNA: TGTGCCACGAAGGAGATGGGTTTGGGGGCTGAAAAACTGTTTTTT. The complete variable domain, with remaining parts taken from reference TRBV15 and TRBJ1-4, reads DAMVIQNPRYQVTQFGKPVTLSCSQTLNHNVMYWYQQKSSQAPKLLFHYYDKDFNNEADTPDNFQSRRPNTSFCFLDIRSPGLGDTAMYLCATKEMGLGAEKLFFGSGTQLSVL.

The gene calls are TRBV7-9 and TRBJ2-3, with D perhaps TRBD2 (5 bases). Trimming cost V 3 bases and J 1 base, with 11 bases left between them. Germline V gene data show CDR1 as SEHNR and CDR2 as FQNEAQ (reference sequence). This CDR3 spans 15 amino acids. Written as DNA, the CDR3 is TGTGCCAGCAGCTTTACCAGCGGAGGCACAGATACGCAGTATTTT. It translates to CASSFTSGGTDTQYF.

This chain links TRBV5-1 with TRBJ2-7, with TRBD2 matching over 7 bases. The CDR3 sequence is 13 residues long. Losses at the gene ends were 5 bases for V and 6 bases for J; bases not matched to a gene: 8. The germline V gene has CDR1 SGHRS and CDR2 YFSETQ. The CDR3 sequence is CASSGPGRGEQYF. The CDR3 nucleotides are TGCGCCAGCAGTGGTCCAGGGAGGGGCGAGCAGTACTTC.

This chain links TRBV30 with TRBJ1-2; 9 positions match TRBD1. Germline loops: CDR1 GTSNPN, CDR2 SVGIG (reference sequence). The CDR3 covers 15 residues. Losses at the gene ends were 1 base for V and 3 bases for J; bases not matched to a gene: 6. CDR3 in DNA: TGTGCCTGGAGTGACTACAGGGGGCTTTACTATGGCTACACCTTC. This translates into CAWSDYRGLYYGYTF.

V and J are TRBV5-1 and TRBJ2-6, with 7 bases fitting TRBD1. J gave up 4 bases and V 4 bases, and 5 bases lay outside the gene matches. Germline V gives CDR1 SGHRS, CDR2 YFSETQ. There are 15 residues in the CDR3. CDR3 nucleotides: TGCGCCAGCAGCCGAGACAGGGCCGGGGCCAACGTCCTGACTTTC. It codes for CASSRDRAGANVLTF.

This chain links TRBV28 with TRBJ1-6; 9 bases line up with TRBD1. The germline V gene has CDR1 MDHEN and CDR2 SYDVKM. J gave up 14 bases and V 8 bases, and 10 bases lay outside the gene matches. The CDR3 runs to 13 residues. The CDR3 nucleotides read TGTGCCAGCGACGGGACAGGGAATGTGGCCCTCCACTTT. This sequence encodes CASDGTGNVALHF. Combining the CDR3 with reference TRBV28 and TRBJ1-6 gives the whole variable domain DVKVTQSSRYLVKRTGEKVFLECVQDMDHENMFWYRQDPGLGLRLIYFSYDVKMKEKGDIPEGYSVSREKKERFSLILESASTNQTSMYLCASDGTGNVALHFGNGTRLTVT.

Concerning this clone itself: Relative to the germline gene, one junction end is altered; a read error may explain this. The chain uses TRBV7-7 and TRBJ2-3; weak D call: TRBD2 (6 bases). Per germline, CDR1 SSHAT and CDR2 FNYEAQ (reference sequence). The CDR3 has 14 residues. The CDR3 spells CASSISGDADTQYF. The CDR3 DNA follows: TGTGCTAGCAGTATTAGCGGTGACGCCGATACGCAGTATTTT.